This T cell receptor (beta chain) was identified in a study of blood T cell repertoires in COVID-19. Turning to the study itself: T cells, B-cell-depleted T cells, or PBMCs supplied cDNA or gDNA.

In the authors' workflow: Counts of nucleated cells, estimated from reference gene primer amplification, were obtained. Using immunoSEQ multiplex PCR, the repertoire was profiled, and TCRdb retains in-frame clones only, with some absent. V, J and clone size reflect that table, while D and trimming were determined from the DNA. The sample lists roughly 480,000 clones; 89% were seen once. CDR1 and CDR2 (germline): SGDLS, YYNGEE. V lost 3 bases and J lost 0, with 6 bases in between. This CDR3 is built from 14 residues. This chain connects TRBV9 to TRBJ2-2, with D possibly matching TRBD1 (5 bases). Material for sequencing was peripheral blood. This TCR derives from a man aged 18 to 29 with COVID-19, enrolled during active disease. The CDR3 sequence: CASSGTPNTGELFF. CDR3 DNA sequence: TGTGCCAGCAGCGGGACACCGAACACCGGGGAGCTGTTTTTT.